The sequence of this T cell receptor (beta chain) was determined in a study of blood T cells in healthy people across ages (dated by TCRdb to 2014 to 2015). Looking at the study overall: In model experiments, template switching captured about one uniquely barcoded TCR beta cDNA molecule for every two T cells. Using deep sequencing normalized with unique cDNA molecular identifiers, the study measured how TCR beta repertoire diversity changes with age. The donors were divided into four age groups: young (average about 15 years), middle-aged (about 39), aged (around 67) and long-lived (roughly 82). Donors of different ages were randomly distributed across sequencing lanes to avoid experimental bias. Two additional independent replicas of 1 million unique cDNA reads from the same blood draw were analyzed for two donors (one aged 18 to 29 and one aged 80 or older).

In this sample, this clonotype turned up many times. Its binding antigen is unknown. No qualities accompany the bases; no much larger clone lies one base away. Broad study findings and their caveats: There was a strong correlation between observed TCR beta diversity and the percentage of naive T cells measured by flow cytometry. Because donor CMV infection status was unknown, age-related changes in expanded clonotypes were potentially confounded. As age increased, observed TCR beta diversity per million T cells dropped in a roughly linear way, and a significant reduction was already evident by age 40. Estimates of total diversity from one million sequenced T cells were regarded as lower bounds and underestimates. Compared with the aged group, the long-lived group had more naive CD4+ T cells, fewer expanded clones and increased TCR diversity, suggesting age selection. Conclusive comparison of naive and antigen-experienced compartments was prevented by the profiling of bulk unsorted PBMCs.

Systemically healthy Caucasian individuals from Russia, some 36 in total and aged about 6 to 100 years, were included as donors. Each donor gave ten milliliters of peripheral blood, drawn into EDTA-treated Vacutainer tubes. PBMCs were isolated by Ficoll-Paque density-gradient centrifugation, with at least 7 million obtained per sample. Total RNA was extracted from PBMCs with Trizol reagent, with at least 5.5 micrograms obtained per sample. Naive CD45RAhigh/CD27high T cell percentages were measured by flow cytometry on a PBMC aliquot from every donor. From cysteine to phenylalanine, the CDR3 is 15 amino acids long. Only the CDR3 portion is preserved as DNA: 45 bases, with reading frame beginning at the first base. V gives up 2 bases and J gives up 5 bases, and the segment between their germline ends measures 10 bases. Per the germline V gene (reference sequence), PRHDT is the CDR1 and FYEKMQ is the CDR2.

Libraries were constructed by 5' RACE. Reads for this sample came from an Illumina HiSeq 2500. A second PCR of roughly 6 to 11 cycles was run with a J-beta primer mix and a sample-barcoded 5' primer. A template-switch 5' adaptor carrying 12 random nucleotides introduced a unique molecular identifier onto each TCR beta cDNA molecule. Each sample yielded at least 3 million CDR3-containing paired-end reads. All of the RNA was converted into first-strand cDNA using the Mint cDNA synthesis kit, with a TRBC-specific oligonucleotide serving as the primer. After uracil-DNA glycosylase treatment, a first 18-cycle PCR used universal primers M1SS and BC2_uni_R on all cDNA. The study's own analysis went as follows. Each sample was normalized by randomly selecting 1 million high-quality reads, each carrying a distinct molecular identifier. Instead of being binned into consensus sequences, reads that shared molecular identifiers were thrown out. MiTCR, run with a Q25 quality threshold and the strictest error-elimination algorithm, handled CDR3 identification, clonotype clustering and error correction. A nonparametric unseen species model with Euler transformation was used to estimate a lower bound on total TCR beta diversity. TCRdb reanalyzed the raw reads on its own, using fastp at Q25 for trimming and MiXCR for clone calling, and kept in-frame beta chains. Each CDR3 protein appears once, grouped with its most common genes and DNA. TCRdb assigned the V and J calls; the authors' analysis was not used. A total of over 550,000 distinct CDR3 sequences appear in this sample, about 30% of them only once. The ten most abundant clones make up around a sixth of the sample.

Rearrangement joined TRBV13 to TRBJ1-6, with the D segment identity uncertain. Sequenced input: blood. This TCR was recovered from a woman aged 80 or over in good health. CDR3 region: CASSLLTTDNSPLHF. The DNA sequence is TGTGCCAGCAGCTTATTAACAACTGATAATTCACCCCTCCACTTT.